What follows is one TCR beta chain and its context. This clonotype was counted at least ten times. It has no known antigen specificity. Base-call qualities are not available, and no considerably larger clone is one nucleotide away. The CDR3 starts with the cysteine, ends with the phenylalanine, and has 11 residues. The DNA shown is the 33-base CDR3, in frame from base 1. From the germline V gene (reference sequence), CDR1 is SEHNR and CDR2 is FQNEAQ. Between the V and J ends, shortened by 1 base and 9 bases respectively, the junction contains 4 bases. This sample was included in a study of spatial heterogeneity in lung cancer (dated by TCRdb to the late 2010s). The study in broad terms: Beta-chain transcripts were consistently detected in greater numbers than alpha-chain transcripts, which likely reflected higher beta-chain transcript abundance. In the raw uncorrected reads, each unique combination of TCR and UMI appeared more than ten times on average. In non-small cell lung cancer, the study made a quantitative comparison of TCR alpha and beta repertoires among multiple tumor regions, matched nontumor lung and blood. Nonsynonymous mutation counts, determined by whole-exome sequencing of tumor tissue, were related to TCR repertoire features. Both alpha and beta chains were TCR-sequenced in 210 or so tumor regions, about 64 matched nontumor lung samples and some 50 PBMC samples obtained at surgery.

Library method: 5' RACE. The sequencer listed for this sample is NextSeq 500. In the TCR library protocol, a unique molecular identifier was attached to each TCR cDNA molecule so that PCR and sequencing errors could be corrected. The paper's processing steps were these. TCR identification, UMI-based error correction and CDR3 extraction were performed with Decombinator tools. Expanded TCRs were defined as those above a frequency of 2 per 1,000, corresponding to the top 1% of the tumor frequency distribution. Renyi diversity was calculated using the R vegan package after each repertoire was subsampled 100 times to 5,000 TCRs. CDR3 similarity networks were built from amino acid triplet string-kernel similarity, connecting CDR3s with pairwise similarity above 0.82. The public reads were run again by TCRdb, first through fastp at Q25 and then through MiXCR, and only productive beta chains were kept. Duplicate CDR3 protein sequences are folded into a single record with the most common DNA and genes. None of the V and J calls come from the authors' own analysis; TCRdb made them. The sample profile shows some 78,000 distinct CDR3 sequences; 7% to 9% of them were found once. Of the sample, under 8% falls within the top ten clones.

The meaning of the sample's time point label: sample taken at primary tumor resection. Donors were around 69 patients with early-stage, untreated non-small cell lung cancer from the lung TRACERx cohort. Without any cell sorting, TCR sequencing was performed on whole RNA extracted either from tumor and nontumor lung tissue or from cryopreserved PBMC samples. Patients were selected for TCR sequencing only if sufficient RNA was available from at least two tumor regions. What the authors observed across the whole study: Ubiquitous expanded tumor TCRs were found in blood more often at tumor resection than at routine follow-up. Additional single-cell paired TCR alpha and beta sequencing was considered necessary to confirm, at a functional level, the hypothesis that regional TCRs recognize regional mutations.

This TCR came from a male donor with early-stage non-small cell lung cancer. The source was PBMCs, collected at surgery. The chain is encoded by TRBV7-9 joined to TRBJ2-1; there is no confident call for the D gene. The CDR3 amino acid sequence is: CASSLGAEQFF. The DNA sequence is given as TGTGCCAGCAGCTTAGGAGCTGAGCAGTTCTTC. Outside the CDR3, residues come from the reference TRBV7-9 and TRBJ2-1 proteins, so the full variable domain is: DTGVSQNPRHKITKRGQNVTFRCDPISEHNRLYWYRQTLGQGPEFLTYFQNEAQLEKSRLLSDRFSAERPKGSFSTLEIQRTEQGDSAMYLCASSLGAEQFFGPGTRLTVL.